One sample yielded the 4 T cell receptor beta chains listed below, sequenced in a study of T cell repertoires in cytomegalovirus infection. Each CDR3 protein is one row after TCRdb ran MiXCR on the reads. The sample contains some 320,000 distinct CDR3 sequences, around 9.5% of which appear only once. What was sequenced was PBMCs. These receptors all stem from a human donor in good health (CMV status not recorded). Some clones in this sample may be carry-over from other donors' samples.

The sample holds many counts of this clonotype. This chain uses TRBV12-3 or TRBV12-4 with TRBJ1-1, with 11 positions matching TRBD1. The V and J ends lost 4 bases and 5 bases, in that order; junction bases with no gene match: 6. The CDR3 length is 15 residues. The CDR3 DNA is TGTGCCAGCAGTTCGGACAGGGGGCGAAAAACTGAAGCTTTCTTT. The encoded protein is CASSSDRGRKTEAFF.

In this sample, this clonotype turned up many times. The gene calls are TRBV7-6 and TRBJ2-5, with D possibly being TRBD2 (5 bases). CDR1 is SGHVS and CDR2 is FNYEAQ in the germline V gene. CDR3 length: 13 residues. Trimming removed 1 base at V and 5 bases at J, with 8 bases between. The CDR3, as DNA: TGTGCCAGCAGCTTAGGCGGGTCGGAGACCCAGTACTTC. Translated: CASSLGGSETQYF.

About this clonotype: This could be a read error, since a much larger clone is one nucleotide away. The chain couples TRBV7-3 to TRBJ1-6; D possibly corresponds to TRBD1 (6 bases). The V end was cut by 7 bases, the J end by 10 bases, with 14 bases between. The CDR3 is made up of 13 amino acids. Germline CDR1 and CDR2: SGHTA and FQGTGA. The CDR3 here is CASNENRDSPLHF. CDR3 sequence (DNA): TGTGCCAGCAACGAAAACAGGGACTCACCCCTCCACTTT.

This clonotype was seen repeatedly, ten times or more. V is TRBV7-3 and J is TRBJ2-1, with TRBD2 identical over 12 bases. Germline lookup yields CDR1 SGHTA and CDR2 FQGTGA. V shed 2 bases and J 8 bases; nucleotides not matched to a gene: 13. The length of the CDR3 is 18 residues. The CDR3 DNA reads TGTGCCAGCAGCTTAGGCCCGACCCTAGCGGGAGGGCCGGATGAGCAGTTCTTC. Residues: CASSLGPTLAGGPDEQFF.